These 29 T cell receptor beta chains came from one sample sequenced in a study of Ad26.COV2.S vaccination and SARS-CoV-2 variants. TCRdb's table, derived via immunoSEQ multiplex PCR, lists solely in-frame clones and lacks some. The table lists 400,000 to 500,000 clones, nearly 90% of them singletons, with just over 2.5% in the top ten. The treatment was: roughly 19 received Ad26.COV2.S at low or high dose, single or two shots; about 5 received placebo; per-sample allocation not given. Day 63 after the first injection of vaccine or placebo was the sampling time. Source: peripheral blood, taken in a trial of Ad26.COV2.S vaccine versus placebo. The receptors stem from a person aged 18-65 years who received the Ad26.COV2.S COVID-19 vaccine or a placebo.

The rearrangement uses TRBV4-3 and TRBJ1-2, with no clear D. Looked up from germline, CDR1 is LGHNA and CDR2 is YSLEER. Trimming left V 0 bases short and J 2 bases short, with 10 bases between. The CDR3 extends over 15 amino acids. The CDR3 sequence is CASSQESAKNYGYTF. Written as DNA, the CDR3 is TGCGCCAGCAGCCAAGAATCCGCCAAGAACTATGGCTACACCTTC.

V gene TRBV28 combines with J gene TRBJ1-4; 12 bases line up with TRBD1. Germline V gene sequence: CDR1 MDHEN, CDR2 SYDVKM. The V and J ends lost 6 bases and 11 bases, in that order; junction bases with no gene match: 7. The CDR3 runs to 14 residues. The CDR3 DNA reads as TGTGCCAGCAGACCCGGGACAGGGGGCCGGAAACTGTTTTTT. Translated: CASRPGTGGRKLFF.

This clone has a handful of counts. The rearrangement links TRBV5-1 to TRBJ2-7; D unresolved. The CDR3 totals 15 residues. Germline V gives CDR1 SGHRS, CDR2 YFSETQ. V lost 0 bases and J 5 bases, leaving 15 bases between the germline ends. The chain's CDR3 is CASSLGSVGNNEQYV. CDR3 coding DNA: TGCGCCAGCAGCTTGGGGAGCGTCGGAAATAACGAGCAGTACGTC.

The V and J genes are TRBV5-1 and TRBJ2-5; D is unresolved. Looked up from germline, CDR1 is SGHRS and CDR2 is YFSETQ. CDR3 size: 14 residues. V was shortened by 3 bases and J by 1 base, with 10 bases between the two germline ends. The chain's CDR3 is CASSSTVIQETQYF. The CDR3 DNA is TGCGCCAGCAGCTCGACTGTAATCCAAGAGACCCAGTACTTC.

The CDR3 DNA follows: TGTGCCAGCAGCTACTCGGGGCACGAGCAGTACGTC. Protein sequence: CASSYSGHEQYV. The chain joins TRBV6-4 to TRBJ2-7; D might be TRBD1 or TRBD2, each matching 5 bases. Germline loops: CDR1 MRHNA, CDR2 SNTAGT. The CDR3 length is 12 residues. V dropped 6 bases and J dropped 5 bases, with 11 bases sitting between them.

The chain uses TRBV7-9 and TRBJ1-1; D not resolved. This CDR3 spans 14 amino acids. Trimming removed 1 base from V and 5 bases from J, with 11 bases in between. CDR1 is SEHNR, CDR2 FQNEAQ, per germline (reference sequence). The DNA for the CDR3 is TGTGCCAGCAGCTTAGTAGTCGCTTGGACTGAAGCTTTCTTT. Residues: CASSLVVAWTEAFF.

This CDR3 reads CASSQEGGGLTYTQYF. The CDR3 coding sequence is TGCGCCAGCAGCCAAGAGGGGGGGGGTTTAACATATACGCAGTATTTT. The V call is TRBV4-1, the J call TRBJ2-3, with 7 bases lining up with TRBD2. The germline V gene has CDR1 MGHRA and CDR2 YSYEKL. The ends lost 0 bases at V and 7 bases at J; junction bases unmatched: 10. The CDR3 runs 16 residues.

This sequence joins TRBV28 and TRBJ1-5; D is undetermined. The V end was cut by 6 bases, the J end by 4 bases, with 16 bases between. This CDR3 spans 15 amino acids. CDR1 and CDR2 (germline): MDHEN, SYDVKM. The CDR3 region is CASRLTQIMNQPQHF. The CDR3 DNA reads TGTGCCAGCAGACTGACACAAATTATGAATCAGCCCCAGCATTTT.

V gene TRBV19 combines with J gene TRBJ2-7, with D uncertain. Germline loops: CDR1 LNHDA, CDR2 SQIVND (reference sequence). The CDR3 extends over 15 amino acids. Trimming pared 7 bases from V and 4 bases from J, leaving 20 bases between. In DNA, the CDR3 is TGTGCCAGTAACGATCCCCTGCTTAGTAGATACGAGCAGTACGTC. Translation gives CASNDPLLSRYEQYV.

This chain links TRBV9 with TRBJ2-3; no clear D gene. V lost 4 bases, J lost 5 bases, and 14 bases lay in between. This CDR3 is 14 amino acids long. From germline, CDR1 is SGDLS and CDR2 YYNGEE. CDR3 nucleotide sequence: TGTGCCAGCAGCAGGTCATTTGCTTTAGATACGCAGTATTTT. Translation: CASSRSFALDTQYF.

The chain has TRBV5-1 and TRBJ2-5; no reliable D call. The CDR3 runs 15 residues. V was clipped by 0 bases and J by 1 base, with 10 bases between them. The germline CDR1 and CDR2 sequences are SGHRS and YFSETQ. The CDR3, as DNA: TGCGCCAGCAGCTTGGAACCGCACCTCCAAGAGACCCAGTACTTC. Its protein product is CASSLEPHLQETQYF.

V and J are TRBV6-6 and TRBJ2-5; D assignment may be TRBD1 or TRBD2 (5 bases each). Looked up from germline, CDR1 is MNHNY and CDR2 is SVGAGI (reference sequence). Trimming stripped 5 bases from V and 9 bases from J, with 19 bases between. The CDR3 loop spans 14 amino acids. The CDR3 region is CASSTSTKGRPQYF. CDR3 DNA: TGTGCCAGCAGTACTTCTACAAAGGGACGTCCCCAGTACTTC.

The chain is built from TRBV7-2 and TRBJ1-2; 9 bases map to TRBD1. The germline CDR1 and CDR2 sequences are SGHTA and FQGNSA. CDR3 size: 16 residues. V shed 0 bases, J shed 4 bases, and the junction held 6 bases outside the gene matches. The DNA of the CDR3 is TGTGCCAGCAGCTTAGCGCCGGGGGACAGGGTCTATGGCTACACCTTC. It yields the protein CASSLAPGDRVYGYTF. Together with reference TRBV7-2 and TRBJ1-2, the CDR3 gives the full variable domain: GAGVSQSPSNKVTEKGKDVELRCDPISGHTALYWYRQSLGQGLEFLIYFQGNSAPDKSGLPSDRFSAERTGGSVSTLTIQRTQQEDSAVYLCASSLAPGDRVYGYTFGSGTRLTVV.

This chain uses TRBV21-1 with TRBJ2-1; the table's TRBD1 call for D was not verified on the DNA. TRBV21-1 is marked as a pseudogene. There are 16 residues in the CDR3. In DNA form, the CDR3 reads TGTGCCAGCAGCAAAGTGGGATACAGGGGTGGAAATGAGCAGTTCTTC. It translates to CASSKVGYRGGNEQFF.

The CDR3 loop is CATSRLPTGTPGNTIYF. CDR3 sequence (DNA): TGTGCCACCAGCAGACTCCCGACCGGGACACCGGGAAACACCATATATTTT. The chain is built from TRBV15 and TRBJ1-3; the D gene is possibly TRBD1 (6 bases). Germline CDR1 reads LNHNV; CDR2 reads YYDKDF (reference sequence). V lost 2 bases, J lost 4 bases, and 18 bases lay in between. The CDR3 is 17 amino acids.

The rearrangement joins TRBV9 to TRBJ1-3; 7 bases align to TRBD1. The V segment lost 3 bases and the J segment 11 bases; nucleotides outside the gene matches: 14. The CDR3 sequence is 15 residues long. CDR1 and CDR2 from the germline V gene are SGDLS and YYNGEE. The CDR3 loop reads CASSEEGAGYPPIYF. DNA of the CDR3: TGTGCCAGCAGCGAGGAGGGGGCGGGATATCCTCCCATATATTTT.

With respect to this clone: This CDR3 is also generated by other DNA sequences in the sample. The chain links TRBV18 to TRBJ2-2; no definite D call. The CDR3 totals 15 residues. CDR1 KGHSH and CDR2 LQKENI come from the germline V gene. V lost 0 bases and J lost 1, with 6 bases in between. The CDR3 is CASSPPSKNTGELFF. The CDR3 nucleotides read TGTGCCAGCTCACCACCGTCAAAGAACACCGGGGAGCTGTTTTTT.

In regard to this clone: Within the sample, other DNA sequences also encode this same CDR3. The V and J genes are TRBV18 and TRBJ1-2, with D perhaps matching TRBD1 (5 bases). With 3 bases removed from V and 3 bases from J, the gap between germline ends came to 8 bases. Looked up from germline, CDR1 is KGHSH and CDR2 is LQKENI. The length of the CDR3 is 13 residues. CDR3 nucleotides: TGTGCCAGCTCACCCGACAGATACTATGGCTACACCTTC. Translated: CASSPDRYYGYTF.

The V call is TRBV6-6, the J call TRBJ2-1; tentatively, D is TRBD1 (6 bases). V was cut by 0 bases and J by 8 bases, with 8 bases left in between. The CDR3 is 13 amino acids. Germline-derived CDR1 and CDR2 are MNHNY and SVGAGI (reference sequence). CDR3 DNA sequence: TGTGCCAGCAGTTACTCTACAGGGTATGAGCAGTTCTTC. As protein: CASSYSTGYEQFF.

The V and J genes are TRBV7-2 and TRBJ1-3; the D is unclear. The CDR3 is 16 amino acids. Trimming left V 6 bases short and J 0 bases short, with 15 bases between. The germline CDR1 and CDR2 sequences are SGHTA and FQGNSA. Written as DNA, the CDR3 is TGTGCCAGCAGTTCTAATACGGGGAGCTCTGGAAACACCATATATTTT. Protein: CASSSNTGSSGNTIYF.

The gene calls are TRBV7-6 and TRBJ1-2; 10 bases line up with TRBD1. The V gene's germline CDR1 is SGHVS and CDR2 FNYEAQ. This CDR3 region has 14 residues. J was trimmed by 7 bases and V by 5 bases; bases with no gene match: 7. CDR3 DNA: TGTGCCAGCAGCGGACGGACAGGGGGTTCTGGCTACACCTTC. This gives the protein CASSGRTGGSGYTF.

This clone was detected only once. The chain recombines TRBV18 with TRBJ2-2; 7 bases align to TRBD1. The CDR3 sequence is 17 residues long. Germline V lookup: CDR1 KGHSH, CDR2 LQKENI. V trimming: 6 bases; J trimming: 2 bases; junction bases outside the gene matches: 12. CDR3 in DNA: TGTGCCAGCTCTCCGACAGGGATCCATTATAACACCGGGGAGCTGTTTTTT. Encoded protein: CASSPTGIHYNTGELFF. The full variable domain, with the rest looked up from reference TRBV18 and TRBJ2-2, is NAGVMQNPRHLVRRRGQEARLRCSPMKGHSHVYWYRQLPEEGLKFMVYLQKENIIDESGMPKERFSAEFPKEGPSILRIQQVVRGDSAAYFCASSPTGIHYNTGELFFGEGSRLTVL.

The chain joins TRBV5-4 to TRBJ1-2; D unresolved. Per the germline V gene, CDR1 is SGHNT and CDR2 is YYREEE (reference sequence). The V end was cut by 4 bases, the J end by 5 bases, with 9 bases between. The CDR3 runs to 12 residues. The CDR3 coding sequence is TGTGCCAGCAGCAAGGACCTGTATGGCTACACCTTC. Amino acids: CASSKDLYGYTF.

The chain links TRBV3-1 (or the pseudogene TRBV3-2) to TRBJ2-5; TRBD2 matches at 7 bases. The CDR3 consists of 16 residues. The V segment lost 2 bases and the J segment 4 bases; nucleotides outside the gene matches: 10. Germline V gene lookup returns CDR1 LGHDT and CDR2 YNNKEL (reference sequence). CDR3 in amino acids: CASSQFGTPGGETQYF. The CDR3 region has the DNA TGTGCCAGCAGCCAATTTGGGACCCCGGGAGGAGAGACCCAGTACTTC.

The chain employs TRBV6-1 and TRBJ2-1; TRBD2 matches 10 bases. Germline values: CDR1 MNHNS, CDR2 SASEGT. This CDR3 has 20 residues. The trim removed 2 bases at V and 1 base at J, leaving 14 bases unmatched. CDR3 bases: TGTGCCAGCAGTGAATGGGGGACTAGCGCGTTCGGGGCATCCTACAATGAGCAGTTCTTC. It is translated as CASSEWGTSAFGASYNEQFF.

This clone was recorded only once. The rearrangement links TRBV5-6 to TRBJ1-2, with unresolved D. CDR1 is SGHDT, CDR2 YYEEEE, per germline. V dropped 0 bases and J dropped 6 bases, with 3 bases sitting between them. CDR3 length: 11 residues. For the CDR3, the DNA is TGTGCCAGCAGCTTGGTGGATGGCTACACCTTC. Amino acid sequence: CASSLVDGYTF. The complete variable domain, with remaining parts taken from reference TRBV5-6 and TRBJ1-2, reads DAGVTQSPTHLIKTRGQQVTLRCSPKSGHDTVSWYQQALGQGPQFIFQYYEEEERQRGNFPDRFSGHQFPNYSSELNVNALLLGDSALYLCASSLVDGYTFGSGTRLTVV.

The sample holds a few counts of this clone. V is TRBV4-2 and J is TRBJ2-7, with unresolved D. In germline, CDR1 is LGHNA, CDR2 YNFKEQ. The CDR3 length is 13 residues. Trimming took off 3 bases at V and 1 base at J, with 7 bases between the two ends. CDR3 DNA sequence: TGTGCCAGCAGCCAGGTGGGATCCTACGAGCAGTACTTC. Translated: CASSQVGSYEQYF.

The chain links TRBV19 to TRBJ1-4; no firm D call. Looked up from germline, CDR1 is LNHDA and CDR2 is SQIVND (reference sequence). This CDR3 is 14 amino acids long. V lost 5 bases and J 8 bases, leaving 15 bases between the germline ends. CDR3 DNA: TGTGCCAGTAGTGCCAACAGACTGGGGGAAAAACTGTTTTTT. Amino acids: CASSANRLGEKLFF.

The rearrangement uses TRBV5-4 and TRBJ1-6; TRBD1 might be the D (5 bases). The V end was cut by 0 bases, the J end by 7 bases, with 8 bases between. The CDR3 covers 14 residues. CDR1 is SGHNT, CDR2 YYREEE, per germline (reference sequence). The CDR3 is CASSLGRVNSPLHF. CDR3 DNA sequence: TGTGCCAGCAGCTTGGGCAGGGTAAATTCACCCCTCCACTTT.